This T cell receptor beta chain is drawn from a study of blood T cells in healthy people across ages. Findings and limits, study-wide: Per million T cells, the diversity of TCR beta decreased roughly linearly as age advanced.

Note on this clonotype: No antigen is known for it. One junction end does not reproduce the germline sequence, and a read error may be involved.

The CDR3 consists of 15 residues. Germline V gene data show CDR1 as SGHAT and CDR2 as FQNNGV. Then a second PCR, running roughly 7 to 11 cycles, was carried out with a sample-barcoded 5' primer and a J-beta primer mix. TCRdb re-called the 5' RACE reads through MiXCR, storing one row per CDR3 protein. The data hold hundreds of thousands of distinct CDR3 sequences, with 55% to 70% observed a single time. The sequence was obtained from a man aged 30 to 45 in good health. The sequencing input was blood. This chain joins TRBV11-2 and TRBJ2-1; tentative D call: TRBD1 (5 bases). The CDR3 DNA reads TGTGCCAGCAGCTTAGTTAGGGGCTCCTACAACGAGCAGTTCTTC. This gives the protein CASSLVRGSYNEQFF.